These 14 T cell receptor beta chains were sequenced from one sample in a study of regulatory T cells in long-lasting Graves disease. Indicated time point: newly diagnosed GD, antithyroid drugs for less than 3 months. The TCR library was made from RNA extracted from PBMCs. Construction of the TCR beta libraries employed iRepertoire HTBI primers in conjunction with Arm-PCR of CDR3 regions. TCRdb re-analysed the multiplex PCR reads in MiXCR, keeping a single row per CDR3 protein. The repertoire holds hundreds of thousands of distinct CDR3 sequences, with roughly 17% as singletons. In addition, the sample was reused for a study of T cells in Graves' hyperthyroidism and ophthalmopathy.

Sequencing used peripheral blood mononuclear cells (PBMCs), obtained at new diagnosis, from a patient treated with antithyroid drugs. The receptors originated from a young woman with Graves disease.

The rearrangement joins TRBV4-1 to TRBJ2-7, with 7 bases that match TRBD2. This CDR3 is 15 amino acids long. V dropped 4 bases and J dropped 10; count of bases not matched to a gene: 16. Germline loops: CDR1 MGHRA, CDR2 YSYEKL. The CDR3 nucleotides are TGCGCCAGCAGCCCCAAACTAGCGCCACTTCGGGGACAGTACTTC. Its translation is CASSPKLAPLRGQYF.

This chain uses TRBV11-1 with TRBJ2-1, with a tentative D call TRBD2 (6 bases). The CDR3 consists of 14 residues. V shed 5 bases and J shed 6 bases, with 14 bases lying between them. The V gene's germline CDR1 is SGHAT and CDR2 FQDESV (reference sequence). The CDR3 nucleotides are TGTGCCAGCAGCCGGGAGCGATCTTTCAATGAGCAGTTCTTC. Its protein product is CASSRERSFNEQFF.

At least ten counts were recorded for this clonotype. The genes are TRBV28 and TRBJ1-2; weak D call: TRBD1 (5 bases). The V and J ends lost 2 bases and 8 bases respectively, with 18 bases between them. The CDR3 spans 15 residues. Germline CDR1 is MDHEN and CDR2 is SYDVKM. CDR3 sequence reads: CASSLTRQGPRGYTF. CDR3 bases: TGTGCCAGCAGTTTAACCCGCCAGGGCCCTAGGGGCTACACCTTC.

In its sample, this clonotype was seen many times. This chain links TRBV27 with TRBJ1-2; TRBD1 aligns across 7 bases. The CDR3 runs 15 residues. Germline lookup yields CDR1 MNHEY and CDR2 SMNVEV (reference sequence). With V trimmed by 5 bases and J by 1 base, 7 bases remained unmatched. The CDR3 coding sequence is TGTGCCAGCAGTGGGGGGGACAGCCTTAACTATGGCTACACCTTC. Translated: CASSGGDSLNYGYTF.

About this clonotype: Being one base from a much bigger clone, this may be a read error. This chain joins TRBV20-1 and TRBJ2-5; D is unclear. Trimming removed 0 bases from V and 5 bases from J, with 4 bases in between. Germline CDR1 reads DFQATT; CDR2 reads SNEGSKA (reference sequence). The CDR3 covers 11 residues. CDR3 in DNA: TGCAGTGCTAGAGATGGGGAGACCCAGTACTTC. It codes for CSARDGETQYF.

This clonotype was recorded at least ten times. The chain carries TRBV3-1 and TRBJ2-5; no reliable D call. Trimming took off 10 bases at V and 5 bases at J, with 14 bases between the two ends. Germline CDR1 reads LGHDT; CDR2 reads YNNKEL (reference sequence). The CDR3 has 12 amino acids. The CDR3 loop is CATPPPRETQYF. The CDR3 nucleotides are TGTGCCACCCCTCCCCCCCGGGAGACCCAGTACTTC.

This clonotype was counted at least ten times. J is TRBJ2-2 and V is TRBV28; D possibly corresponds to TRBD1 (6 bases). Per germline, CDR1 MDHEN and CDR2 SYDVKM. The germline V and J ends were trimmed by 7 bases and 6 bases, with 21 bases remaining between them. The CDR3 sequence is 16 residues long. CDR3 DNA: TGTGCCAGCAACTCATGGGGGCAGGGAAAATCCGGGGAGCTGTTTTTT. Its protein product is CASNSWGQGKSGELFF.

Turning to this clonotype: This may come from a read error, since a much larger clone is one base off. This chain links TRBV24-1 with TRBJ2-7; 7 bases match TRBD2. The germline V gene has CDR1 KGHDR and CDR2 SFDVKD. The CDR3 covers 16 residues. The V and J ends lost 3 bases and 6 bases, in that order; junction bases with no gene match: 13. The CDR3 DNA follows: TGTGCCACCAGTGATCCCGTAGCGGCGGGAGTCGGCGAGCAGTACTTC. Its protein is CATSDPVAAGVGEQYF.

There are many counts of this clonotype. The V and J genes are TRBV12-3 or TRBV12-4 and TRBJ1-5; D gene unclear. This CDR3 comprises 15 residues. The ends were cut back, 8 bases at V and 3 bases at J, with 17 bases in the middle. The CDR3 bases are TGTGCCAGCTCCTACCGGCCCTGGGCCAATCAGCCCCAGCATTTT. Residues: CASSYRPWANQPQHF.

Many counts were recorded for this clonotype. The chain combines TRBV5-5 with TRBJ1-1; D ambiguous. CDR1 and CDR2 (germline): SGHKS, YYEKEE (reference sequence). The CDR3 totals 15 residues. V was clipped by 4 bases and J by 2 bases, with 15 bases between them. The CDR3 bases are TGTGCCAGCAGCCTTCAAATACTAGTCAACACTGAAGCTTTCTTT. Residues: CASSLQILVNTEAFF.

The count of this clonotype is one. The junction departs from germline at one end; a sequencing error may be responsible. This chain links TRBV10-3 with TRBJ2-1; weak D call: TRBD2 (7 bases). This CDR3 has 16 amino acids. The germline V gene encodes CDR1 ENHRY and CDR2 SYGVKD. Written as DNA, the CDR3 is TGTGCCATCACGCCGGGCGGCGGGGGCTCCTGCAATGAGCAGTTCTTC. Its translation is CAITPGGGGSCNEQFF.

This clonotype was counted a few times. A much more abundant neighbour one base away suggests this may be a read error. J is TRBJ1-1 and V is TRBV18; possibly TRBD1 for D (5 bases). This CDR3 spans 16 amino acids. Germline-derived CDR1 and CDR2 are KGHSH and LQKENI. CDR3 region: CAGSPQRGEPNTEAFF. CDR3 coding DNA: TGTGCCGGCTCACCACAACGGGGGGAGCCGAACACTGAAGCTTTCTTT. Full variable domain (missing parts from reference TRBV18 and TRBJ1-1): NAGVMQNPRHLVRRRGQEARLRCSPMKGHSHVYWYRQLPEEGLKFMVYLQKENIIDESGMPKERFSAEFPKEGPSILRIQQVVRGDSAAYFCAGSPQRGEPNTEAFFGQGTRLTVV.

This clonotype was found a few times. The V call is TRBV20-1, the J call TRBJ2-2, with D perhaps TRBD2 (5 bases). Germline V gene lookup returns CDR1 DFQATT and CDR2 SNEGSKA (reference sequence). V was clipped by 2 bases and J by 3 bases, with 16 bases between them. The CDR3 length is 16 residues. CDR3 DNA sequence: TGCAGTGCTAGACGGAAACCGGGAATGGACACCGGGGAGCTGTTTTTT. It translates to CSARRKPGMDTGELFF.

The chain couples TRBV5-5 to TRBJ1-2; D possibly corresponds to TRBD1 (5 bases). The CDR3 is made up of 12 amino acids. V was pared by 4 bases and J by 4 bases, with 8 bases between. CDR1 SGHKS and CDR2 YYEKEE come from the germline V gene (reference sequence). CDR3 loop: CASSEGTYGYTF. The DNA of the CDR3 is TGTGCCAGCAGCGAGGGGACCTATGGCTACACCTTC.